The 30 T cell receptor beta chains below come from one sample, sequenced in a study of CD8+CD57+ T cells in acquired aplastic anemia. The template used for profiling TCR beta VDJ and CDR3 was genomic DNA. One entry per CDR3 protein, called by TCRdb with MiXCR from the reads. This table holds about 190,000 distinct CDR3 sequences, roughly half found once. Sequenced: sorted CD4+, CD8+, or CD8+CD57+ T cells (not recorded which) from PBMCs. These receptors all come from a human donor in good health, serving as a control.

The table lists this clonotype with many counts. A read error is possible here, since a much larger clone lies one base away. The chain recombines TRBV16 with TRBJ1-6, with 7 bases that match TRBD1. This CDR3 has 14 amino acids. Germline V gene sequence: CDR1 KGHSY, CDR2 FQNENV. The V segment lost 8 bases and the J segment 9 bases; nucleotides outside the gene matches: 10. CDR3: CASGRTGERSPLHF. In DNA form, the CDR3 reads TGTGCCAGCGGCCGTACAGGGGAGCGTTCACCCCTCCACTTT.

In this sample, this clonotype turned up once. The rearrangement links TRBV6-4 to TRBJ2-5, with unresolved D. In germline, CDR1 is MRHNA, CDR2 SNTAGT. The V gene lost 8 bases and the J gene lost 6 bases, with 4 bases spanning the gap. The CDR3 sequence is 9 residues long. The chain's CDR3 is CASEKTQYF. The CDR3, as DNA: TGTGCCAGCGAAAAGACCCAGTACTTC.

This chain connects TRBV7-9 to TRBJ1-5, with D possibly TRBD1 on 5 matching bases. The CDR3 length is 14 residues. Per germline, CDR1 SEHNR and CDR2 FQNEAQ (reference sequence). Between the trimmed V and J ends, which lost 4 bases and 4 bases, there was a span of 11 bases. The CDR3 sequence is CASSSWDGNQPQHF. Written as DNA, the CDR3 is TGTGCCAGCAGCTCCTGGGACGGTAATCAGCCCCAGCATTTT.

This clonotype was counted many times. The chain carries TRBV29-1 and TRBJ2-5, with 9 bases matching TRBD2. Germline V CDR1 and CDR2: SQVTM, ANQGSEA. V lost 7 bases, J lost 4 bases, and 13 bases stayed unmatched. CDR3 length: 15 residues. In DNA, the CDR3 is TGCAGCGGCGGGGGGGACAGCCCTATCGGAGAGACCCAGTACTTC. This encodes CSGGGDSPIGETQYF. Full variable domain (remainder filled in from reference TRBV29-1 and TRBJ2-5): SAVISQKPSRDICQRGTSLTIQCQVDSQVTMMFWYRQQPGQSLTLIATANQGSEATYESGFVIDKFPISRPNLTFSTLTVSNMSPEDSSIYLCSGGGDSPIGETQYFGPGTRLLVL.

The chain carries TRBV13 and TRBJ2-5; 13 positions agree with TRBD2. V lost 0 bases and J lost 4; bases outside the gene matches: 5. Germline V CDR1 and CDR2: PRHDT, FYEKMQ (reference sequence). There are 17 residues in the CDR3. CDR3 nucleotide sequence: TGTGCCAGCAGCTTAGGACTAGCGGGGGGGCGTCCAGAGACCCAGTACTTC. Residues: CASSLGLAGGRPETQYF.

This clonotype has a count of ten or more. The chain carries TRBV7-9 and TRBJ1-3; D perhaps matches TRBD1 (5 bases). Trimming took off 3 bases at V and 5 bases at J, with 11 bases between the two ends. Germline-derived CDR1 and CDR2 are SEHNR and FQNEAQ (reference sequence). The CDR3 totals 14 residues. The CDR3 here is CASSLGTMRNTIYF. The DNA of the CDR3 is TGTGCCAGCAGCTTGGGGACCATGAGAAACACCATATATTTT.

The gene calls are TRBV12-3 or TRBV12-4 and TRBJ1-1; maybe TRBD1 (6 bases). This CDR3 region has 15 residues. Trimming stripped 6 bases from V and 3 bases from J, with 17 bases between. CDR3 in DNA: TGTGCCAGCAGGTTCAGGGGTGTAGGGGACACTGAAGCTTTCTTT. Its translation is CASRFRGVGDTEAFF.

V and J are TRBV29-1 and TRBJ2-3; D possibly corresponds to TRBD2 (6 bases). CDR3 size: 11 residues. Trimming stripped 8 bases from V and 1 base from J, with 7 bases between. Germline loops: CDR1 SQVTM, CDR2 ANQGSEA. The chain's CDR3 is CSLAGTDTQYF. CDR3 DNA sequence: TGCAGCTTAGCGGGCACAGATACGCAGTATTTT.

Only a few counts were recorded for this clonotype. This sequence may be a read error, since a much larger clone differs from it by one base. Because it lacks the conserved phenylalanine or tryptophan at the end, this CDR3 is likely a read error. CDR3 region: CASSDQTQGGYGYTS. The CDR3 region has the DNA TGTGCCAGCAGTGATCAGACCCAGGGAGGCTATGGCTACACCTCC. The chain employs TRBV28 and TRBJ1-2, with D maybe TRBD1 (5 bases). Per germline, CDR1 MDHEN and CDR2 SYDVKM. Trimming shortened V by 5 bases and J by 4 bases, and 17 bases separated the two germline ends. This CDR3 spans 15 amino acids.

This clonotype was counted at least ten times. The chain is built from TRBV5-1 and TRBJ1-2; D is perhaps TRBD1 (6 bases). The germline gives CDR1 SGHRS, CDR2 YFSETQ. Trimming shortened V by 3 bases and J by 3 bases, and 15 bases separated the two germline ends. This CDR3 has 15 amino acids. CDR3 DNA: TGCGCCAGCAGCTCCTCCTACAGGGCGGACTATGGCTACACCTTC. This translates into CASSSSYRADYGYTF.

As regards this clonotype: Sequence at one end of the junction differs from germline and may be a read error. This rearrangement joins TRBV12-3 or TRBV12-4 to TRBJ2-7; D may be TRBD2 (7 bases). This CDR3 contains 13 residues. The DNA of the CDR3 is TGTGCCAGCACCGGGCGGGGGCCCTACAAGCAGTACTTC. Amino acids: CASTGRGPYKQYF.

V gene TRBV27 combines with J gene TRBJ2-5; 9 bases line up with TRBD1. This CDR3 has 14 residues. Germline CDR1 and CDR2: MNHEY and SMNVEV (reference sequence). The V segment lost 5 bases and the J segment 5 bases; nucleotides outside the gene matches: 6. This CDR3 is CASSTNRGRETQYF. CDR3 in DNA: TGTGCCAGCAGTACGAACAGGGGGCGGGAGACCCAGTACTTC.

This clonotype occurred many times. The chain recombines TRBV5-6 with TRBJ1-2, with a tentative D call TRBD1 (5 bases). Per germline, CDR1 SGHDT and CDR2 YYEEEE. The CDR3 runs to 13 residues. The V gene lost 4 bases and the J gene lost 3 bases, with 10 bases spanning the gap. The CDR3 spells CASSPGAHYGYTF. The CDR3 bases are TGTGCCAGCAGCCCCGGGGCCCACTATGGCTACACCTTC.

This CDR3 is CASSERQNYGYTF. In DNA form, the CDR3 reads TGCGCCAGCAGTGAGAGACAGAACTATGGCTACACCTTC. V is TRBV10-2 and J is TRBJ1-2; D is possibly TRBD1 (5 bases). There are 13 residues in the CDR3. CDR1 WSHSY and CDR2 SAAADI come from the germline V gene. The V end was cut by 2 bases, the J end by 2 bases, with 6 bases between.

Turning to this clonotype: One end of the junction fails to match germline, which may point to a read error. The chain recombines TRBV7-6 with TRBJ1-1; D might be TRBD1 (6 bases). Per the germline V gene, CDR1 is SGHVS and CDR2 is FNYEAQ. The CDR3 runs to 10 residues. Here the CDR3 DNA reads TGTGCCAGCAGTGATGTAGGGGGAACCTTT. This codes for CASSDVGGTF.

On this clonotype: This may be a read error: a much more frequent sequence differs by one nucleotide. This is likely a read error, given that the CDR3 carries no conserved phenylalanine or tryptophan at its end. The chain couples TRBV6-5 to TRBJ1-4, with D perhaps matching TRBD1 (6 bases). V was clipped by 0 bases and J by 3 bases, with 8 bases between them. Germline lookup yields CDR1 MNHEY and CDR2 SVGAGI. This CDR3 is built from 15 residues. The CDR3 DNA reads TGTGCCAGCAGTTACTCTCGGACAGCTAATGAAAAACTGTTTTCT. Translated, it gives CASSYSRTANEKLFS.

This chain connects TRBV7-9 to TRBJ1-6; D is unclear. Trimming took 0 bases from V and 9 from J, leaving 12 bases between them. CDR3 size: 15 residues. Per the germline V gene, CDR1 is SEHNR and CDR2 is FQNEAQ (reference sequence). CDR3 loop: CASSLAARYGSPLHF. The DNA of the CDR3 is TGTGCCAGCAGCTTAGCAGCTAGATATGGTTCACCCCTCCACTTT.

The V gene is TRBV10-3, the J gene TRBJ1-2; 9 nucleotides match TRBD1. Germline CDR1 is ENHRY and CDR2 is SYGVKD. The CDR3 contains 17 residues. V shed 4 bases, J shed 3 bases, and the junction held 12 bases outside the gene matches. CDR3 sequence reads: CAISGGTGTGLDYGYTF. CDR3 nucleotide sequence: TGTGCCATCAGTGGTGGTACCGGGACAGGGTTGGACTATGGCTACACCTTC.

This clonotype was detected ten times or more. The chain joins TRBV9 to TRBJ1-3; 9 positions match TRBD1. CDR3 length equals 17 residues. Germline V gene sequence: CDR1 SGDLS, CDR2 YYNGEE. Trimming at V came to 3 bases and at J to 4 bases, leaving 11 bases not matched to a gene. CDR3 in DNA: TGTGCCAGCAGCGAAGGTGCTCGGACAGGGGTCGGAAACACCATATATTTT. Its translation: CASSEGARTGVGNTIYF. The whole variable domain, filled in from reference TRBV9 and TRBJ1-3, reads DSGVTQTPKHLITATGQRVTLRCSPRSGDLSVYWYQQSLDQGLQFLIQYYNGEERAKGNILERFSAQQFPDLHSELNLSSLELGDSALYFCASSEGARTGVGNTIYFGEGSWLTVV.

This chain links TRBV18 with TRBJ1-2, with D perhaps matching TRBD1 (5 bases). The V end was cut by 2 bases, the J end by 2 bases, with 12 bases between. This CDR3 has 15 amino acids. The germline CDR1 and CDR2 sequences are KGHSH and LQKENI. The CDR3 sequence: CASSPSNQGNYGYTF. CDR3 DNA: TGTGCCAGCTCACCATCCAATCAGGGAAACTATGGCTACACCTTC.

At least ten counts were recorded for this clonotype. The rearrangement uses TRBV28 and TRBJ2-5; 8 nucleotides line up with TRBD1. The CDR3 totals 15 residues. CDR1 is MDHEN, CDR2 SYDVKM, per germline. The V and J ends lost 5 bases and 1 base, in that order; junction bases with no gene match: 6. The CDR3 nucleotides are TGTGCCAGCAGTCAATCCGGGACAGGCCAAGAGACCCAGTACTTC. Amino acid sequence: CASSQSGTGQETQYF.

V is TRBV10-3 and J is TRBJ2-7, with 7 nucleotides matching TRBD2. CDR1 is ENHRY and CDR2 is SYGVKD in the germline V gene. V was pared by 8 bases and J by 4 bases, with 14 bases of the junction left unmatched. The CDR3 totals 15 residues. In nucleotides, the CDR3 is TGTGCCATCCTAAACCCAACTAGCGTAGTGTACGAGCAGTACTTC. Its protein is CAILNPTSVVYEQYF.

This clonotype was detected many times. The chain employs TRBV9 and TRBJ2-7; 8 bases align to TRBD1. This CDR3 has 15 amino acids. Germline-derived CDR1 and CDR2 are SGDLS and YYNGEE. Trimming took 0 bases from V and 2 from J; bases not matched to a gene: 4. The CDR3 is CASSVGLGQAYEQYF. CDR3 sequence (DNA): TGTGCCAGCAGCGTAGGCTTGGGACAGGCCTACGAGCAGTACTTC.

In this sample, this clonotype turned up a few times. This rearrangement joins TRBV28 to TRBJ1-1; the match to TRBD1 covers 8 bases. V gave up 5 bases and J gave up 3 bases; unmatched junction bases: 8. The CDR3 spans 15 residues. Per the germline V gene, CDR1 is MDHEN and CDR2 is SYDVKM. Here the CDR3 reads CASSPGGARDTEAFF. The CDR3 DNA follows: TGTGCCAGCAGTCCAGGGGGCGCAAGGGACACTGAAGCTTTCTTT.

The V call is TRBV20-1, the J call TRBJ1-5, with a tentative D call TRBD1 (5 bases). Germline CDR1 and CDR2: DFQATT and SNEGSKA (reference sequence). The CDR3 has 13 residues. V was cut by 3 bases and J by 1 base, with 7 bases left in between. The CDR3 nucleotides are TGCAGTGCTAGGGGGCAAAGCAATCAGCCCCAGCATTTT. Translated: CSARGQSNQPQHF.

Regarding this clonotype: A much larger clone sits a single nucleotide away, making a read error possible. The V gene is TRBV20-1, the J gene TRBJ1-5; 7 nucleotides line up with TRBD1. In germline, CDR1 is DFQATT, CDR2 SNEGSKA (reference sequence). After removal of 1 base from V and 4 bases from J, the junction contained 7 bases not matched to a gene. The CDR3 is 15 amino acids. In DNA form, the CDR3 reads TGCAGTGCTAGAGTAGGGGAGGGGGCGAATCAGCCCCAGCATTTT. As protein: CSARVGEGANQPQHF.

This clonotype has a count of ten or more. The chain is built from TRBV6-4 and TRBJ2-2; D is unclear. The CDR3 extends over 13 amino acids. With 5 bases removed from V and 8 bases from J, the gap between germline ends came to 12 bases. The germline CDR1 and CDR2 sequences are MRHNA and SNTAGT. The DNA for the CDR3 is TGTGCCAGCAGTACGACTGGCATGGGGGAGCTGTTTTTT. This translates into CASSTTGMGELFF.

This clonotype was recorded at least ten times. The chain recombines TRBV5-1 with TRBJ1-1; D gene unclear. Trimming left V 4 bases short and J 6 bases short, with 10 bases between. This CDR3 region has 12 residues. Germline CDR1 and CDR2: SGHRS and YFSETQ. In nucleotides, the CDR3 is TGCGCCAGCAGCGACGCTGGGGCTGAAGCTTTCTTT. This encodes CASSDAGAEAFF.

This clonotype was seen once. The chain uses TRBV19 and TRBJ1-2; TRBD1 might be the D (5 bases). Trimming pared 9 bases from V and 1 base from J, leaving 18 bases between. CDR1 and CDR2 from the germline V gene are LNHDA and SQIVND (reference sequence). There are 15 residues in the CDR3. The CDR3 loop reads CASTHHRDGNYGYTF. The CDR3 bases are TGTGCCAGCACGCACCACCGGGACGGTAACTATGGCTACACCTTC.

The chain couples TRBV7-9 to TRBJ2-2; D may correspond to TRBD1 or TRBD2 (5 bases each). CDR3 length: 17 residues. Germline assignment: CDR1 SEHNR and CDR2 FQNEAQ (reference sequence). Trimming cost V 6 bases and J 4 bases, with 21 bases left between them. CDR3 sequence reads: CASSWADARGGTGELFF. The CDR3 nucleotides are TGTGCCAGCAGTTGGGCGGACGCCCGTGGGGGCACCGGGGAGCTGTTTTTT.